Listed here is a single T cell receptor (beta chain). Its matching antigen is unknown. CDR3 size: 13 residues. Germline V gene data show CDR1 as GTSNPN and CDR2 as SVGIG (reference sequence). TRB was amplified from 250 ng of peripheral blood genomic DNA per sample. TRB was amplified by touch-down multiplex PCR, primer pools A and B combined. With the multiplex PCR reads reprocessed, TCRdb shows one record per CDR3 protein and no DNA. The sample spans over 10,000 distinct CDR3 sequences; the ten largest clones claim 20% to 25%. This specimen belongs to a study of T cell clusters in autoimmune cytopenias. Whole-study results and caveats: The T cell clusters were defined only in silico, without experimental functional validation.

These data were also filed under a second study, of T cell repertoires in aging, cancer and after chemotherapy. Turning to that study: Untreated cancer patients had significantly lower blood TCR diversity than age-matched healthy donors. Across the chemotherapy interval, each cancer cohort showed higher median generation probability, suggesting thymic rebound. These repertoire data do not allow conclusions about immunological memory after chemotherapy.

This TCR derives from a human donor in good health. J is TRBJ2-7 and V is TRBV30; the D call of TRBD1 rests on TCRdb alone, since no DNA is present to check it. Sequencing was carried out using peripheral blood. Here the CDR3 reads CAWTYYGGYEQYF.